The sequence of this TCR beta chain was determined in a study of radiotherapy plus CTLA-4 blockade in lung cancer. General observations from the study: Among blood TCR repertoires after radiotherapy plus ipilimumab, tumor-derived clones expanded.

TCRdb keeps only in-frame clones here, not all; method: immunoSEQ multiplex PCR. The top ten hold over 15% of the sample, which has tens of thousands of clones, about 88% seen once. Note on this clone: Its antigen remains unknown. Sequence at one end of the junction differs from germline and may be a read error.

The source of this sequence is a human donor with non-small cell lung cancer that progressed on radiotherapy plus ipilimumab. Specimen: peripheral blood, collected from a patient treated with radiotherapy plus ipilimumab.

The CDR3 nucleotides read TGTGCCAGCAGCTCCTGGCCAAGCGGGGGAGAGACCCAATACTTC. Translation gives CASSSWPSGGETQYF. The chain combines TRBV5-6 with TRBJ2-5, with 8 bases identical to TRBD2. Per the germline V gene, CDR1 is SGHDT and CDR2 is YYEEEE. The CDR3 is made up of 15 amino acids.